Listed below are T cell receptor beta chains from one sample, sequenced in a study of blood T cell repertoires in COVID-19. Assay used: immunoSEQ multiplex PCR; TCRdb lists only in-frame clones, some missing. The sample shows a few hundred thousand clones, approximately 86% of them seen only once. The source material was peripheral blood. These receptors came from a man aged 60 to 75 with acute or convalescent COVID-19. Both conserved end residues are part of each CDR3. Fields, in order: CDR3 length, D gene, clone size, V gene, J gene, CDR3 protein, CDR3 DNA. A D gene is named only where the DNA matches it firmly. Only some rows state a clone size, as once, few, many or a class for expanded clones.

>16|NA|NA|TRBV25-1|TRBJ2-4
CASSPRDSGAKNIQYF
TGTGCCAGCAGTCCCCGGGACTCCGGGGCCAAAAACATTCAGTACTTC
>15|NA|NA|TRBV3-1/TRBV3-2|TRBJ1-3
CASSQEGGLGNTIYF
TGTGCCAGCAGCCAAGAGGGGGGGTTAGGAAACACCATATATTTT
>16|TRBD1|few|TRBV7-2|TRBJ2-5
CASSSFLGQGAGTQYF
TGTGCCAGCAGCTCGTTCCTCGGACAGGGGGCAGGGACCCAGTACTTC
>14|NA|NA|TRBV2|TRBJ1-5
CASRGQSSNQPQHF
TGTGCCAGCAGGGGGCAGAGTAGCAATCAGCCCCAGCATTTT
>16|NA|NA|TRBV3-1/TRBV3-2|TRBJ2-1
CASSQDGRGFYNEQFF
TGTGCCAGCAGCCAAGATGGCAGGGGCTTCTACAATGAGCAGTTCTTC
>13|TRBD1|NA|TRBV7-2|TRBJ1-5
CASSLDRYQPQHF
TGTGCCAGCAGCTTGGACAGGTATCAGCCCCAGCATTTT
>16|NA|NA|TRBV4-1|TRBJ1-6
CASSQDPEGYNSPLHF
TGCGCCAGCAGCCAAGATCCAGAGGGCTATAATTCACCCCTCCACTTT
>14|NA|NA|TRBV2|TRBJ2-1
CASSAFGMSDEQFF
TGTGCCAGCAGCGCTTTCGGGATGTCCGATGAGCAGTTCTTC
>15|TRBD2|NA|TRBV30|TRBJ2-3
CAWSVRGGGTDTQYF
TGTGCCTGGAGTGTACGGGGAGGGGGCACAGATACGCAGTATTTT
>15|TRBD2|NA|TRBV3-1/TRBV3-2|TRBJ2-5
CASSQEAGGKETQYF
TGTGCCAGCAGCCAAGAGGCGGGGGGGAAAGAGACCCAGTACTTC
>14|NA|NA|TRBV5-4|TRBJ2-3
CASSPDGGVATQYF
TGTGCCAGCAGCCCGGATGGCGGGGTGGCTACGCAGTATTTT
>13|NA|NA|TRBV6-5|TRBJ1-6
CASSTRLDSPLHF
TGTGCCAGCAGTACCAGACTGGATTCACCCCTCCACTTT
>14|NA|NA|TRBV19|TRBJ2-3
CASRRTSSTDTQYF
TGTGCCAGTAGAAGGACATCTAGCACAGATACGCAGTATTTT
>14|TRBD1|NA|TRBV5-6|TRBJ2-5
CASSTDRIQETQYF
TGTGCCAGCAGCACGGACAGGATCCAAGAGACCCAGTACTTC
>16|NA|NA|TRBV11-2|TRBJ1-4
CASSSLLETENEKLFF
TGTGCCAGCAGCTCACTTTTAGAGACAGAGAATGAAAAACTGTTTTTT
>13|TRBD1|NA|TRBV5-1|TRBJ2-1
CASSSGQGTEQFF
TGCGCCAGCAGCTCTGGACAGGGCACTGAGCAGTTCTTC
>14|NA|NA|TRBV19|TRBJ2-2
CASSPTQGYGELFF
TGTGCCAGTAGTCCCACCCAGGGGTACGGGGAGCTGTTTTTT
>14|NA|NA|TRBV6-6|TRBJ1-2
CASSHTETDYGYTF
TGTGCCAGCAGTCACACCGAGACAGATTATGGCTACACCTTC
>15|TRBD2|few|TRBV29-1|TRBJ2-1
CSVPGERGSYNEQFF
TGCAGCGTACCCGGGGAGCGGGGGTCCTACAATGAGCAGTTCTTC
>16|TRBD2|NA|TRBV5-1|TRBJ2-2
CASSRISSGGAGELFF
TGCGCCAGCAGCAGGATCTCTAGCGGGGGTGCCGGGGAGCTGTTTTTT
>11|TRBD1|NA|TRBV20-1|TRBJ1-2
CTTGGWNGYTF
TGCACGACAGGGGGCTGGAACGGCTACACCTTC
>14|TRBD1|NA|TRBV25-1|TRBJ1-1
CASSEGRGTSEAFF
TGTGCCAGCAGTGAGGGCAGGGGGACTTCTGAAGCTTTCTTT
>15|TRBD1|NA|TRBV5-1|TRBJ1-5
CASSLGQGRYQPQHF
TGCGCCAGCAGCCTGGGACAGGGTCGATATCAGCCCCAGCATTTT
>14|NA|NA|TRBV6-5|TRBJ1-2
CASTHQTGGYGYTF
TGTGCCAGCACCCACCAGACAGGTGGCTATGGCTACACCTTC
>13|NA|NA|TRBV19|TRBJ1-2
CASSMGGGPGYTF
TGTGCCAGTAGTATGGGGGGGGGCCCCGGCTACACCTTC
>15|TRBD1|NA|TRBV4-2|TRBJ2-7
CASSQGGTGVYEQYF
TGTGCCAGCAGCCAAGGAGGGACAGGGGTTTACGAGCAGTACTTC
>16|NA|NA|TRBV27|TRBJ1-3
CASSLSRGFAGNTIYF
TGTGCCAGCAGTTTAAGTCGGGGTTTCGCTGGAAACACCATATATTTT
>17|TRBD2|NA|TRBV7-8|TRBJ2-3
CASVFLSRGAVKDTQYF
TGTGCCAGCGTTTTCCTTTCGCGGGGGGCCGTCAAAGATACGCAGTATTTT
>14|TRBD2|NA|TRBV5-8|TRBJ2-1
CAGTSGLGNNEQFF
TGTGCCGGAACTAGCGGGCTGGGGAACAATGAGCAGTTCTTC
>16|NA|NA|TRBV19|TRBJ2-3
CASSIRQGGGTDTQYF
TGTGCCAGTAGTATTAGGCAGGGAGGTGGGACAGATACGCAGTATTTT
>15|TRBD1|NA|TRBV6-1|TRBJ1-1
CASSEGGGGNTEAFF
TGTGCCAGCAGTGAAGGAGGGGGCGGGAACACTGAAGCTTTCTTT
>17|NA|NA|TRBV7-9|TRBJ2-7
CASSFFLIRGGSYEQYF
TGTGCCAGCAGCTTCTTTCTTATACGAGGGGGCTCCTACGAGCAGTACTTC
>12|NA|NA|TRBV27|TRBJ2-7
CASSFSGYEQYF
TGTGCCAGCAGTTTCTCGGGGTACGAGCAGTACTTC
>16|TRBD2|once|TRBV5-4|TRBJ2-1
CASSLVGGGAYNEQFF
TGTGCCAGCAGCTTGGTTGGCGGGGGGGCTTACAATGAGCAGTTCTTC
>16|NA|once|TRBV6-5|TRBJ2-3
CASSSAEGRKLDTQYF
TGTGCCAGCAGTTCGGCCGAGGGCAGGAAACTGGATACGCAGTATTTT
>16|TRBD2|NA|TRBV6-4|TRBJ2-3
CASMPGLAGGTDTQYF
TGTGCCAGCATGCCCGGACTAGCGGGGGGGACAGATACGCAGTATTTT
>14|NA|NA|TRBV7-2|TRBJ2-7
CASSLSARAYEQYF
TGTGCCAGCAGCTTAAGTGCCAGGGCCTACGAGCAGTACTTC
>14|TRBD2|NA|TRBV29-1|TRBJ2-1
CSGIAGGSGNEQFF
TGCAGCGGAATAGCGGGGGGAAGTGGAAATGAGCAGTTCTTC
>12|NA|once|TRBV24-1|TRBJ2-2
CATSAPAGELFF
TGTGCCACCAGTGCCCCCGCCGGGGAGCTGTTTTTT
>14|TRBD1|once|TRBV9|TRBJ1-2
CASSPGQGAGGYTF
TGTGCCAGCAGCCCTGGACAGGGGGCCGGGGGCTACACCTTC
>16|TRBD2|few|TRBV24-1|TRBJ2-1
CATSDPGGGTYNEQFF
TGTGCCACCAGTGATCCGGGGGGGGGCACTTACAATGAGCAGTTCTTC
>17|TRBD2|NA|TRBV7-2|TRBJ2-6
CASSLNVAGSGANVLTF
TGTGCCAGCAGCCTCAATGTAGCGGGCTCTGGGGCCAACGTCCTGACTTTC
>14|NA|NA|TRBV7-8|TRBJ1-1
CASSFQGMGTEAFF
TGTGCCAGCAGCTTTCAGGGGATGGGCACTGAAGCTTTCTTT
>15|NA|NA|TRBV5-1|TRBJ1-4
CASSLGGRTNEKLFF
TGCGCCAGCAGCTTGGGGGGCAGAACAAATGAAAAACTGTTTTTT
>14|NA|NA|TRBV7-9|TRBJ2-5
CASSIHQGRETQYF
TGTGCCAGCAGCATCCACCAGGGGCGGGAGACCCAGTACTTC
>16|TRBD1|NA|TRBV24-1|TRBJ2-2
CATSDPGQGAAGELFF
TGTGCCACCAGTGATCCCGGACAGGGGGCGGCCGGGGAGCTGTTTTTT
>15|NA|once|TRBV9|TRBJ2-2
CASISEQKNTGELFF
TGTGCCAGCATTTCGGAACAGAAGAACACCGGGGAGCTGTTTTTT